Listed here are 24 T cell receptor beta chains from one sample, sequenced in a study of molecular identifiers for immune sequencing clone quantification. One entry per CDR3 protein results from TCRdb running MiXCR on the PCR reads. The sample consists of fewer than 350,000 distinct CDR3 sequences, about a quarter of them appearing once. Sequenced input: naive CD8+ T cells from blood, with Jurkat cell RNA spiked in. Indicated subset: FACS-sorted CD8+CD4-CCR7+CD45RA+ naive T cells. These receptors were taken from a human donor in good health. Some libraries in this study had Jurkat cell RNA spiked in.

As concerns this clonotype: This may come from a read error, since a much larger clone is one base off. The chain carries TRBV7-2 and TRBJ2-3; D unclear. The CDR3 consists of 13 residues. Germline CDR1 reads SGHTA; CDR2 reads FQGNSA. In DNA form, the CDR3 reads TGTGCCAGCAGCCCCATTAGCACAGATACGCGGTATTTT. This sequence encodes CASSPISTDTRYF. Together with reference TRBV7-2 and TRBJ2-3, the CDR3 gives the full variable domain: GAGVSQSPSNKVTEKGKDVELRCDPISGHTALYWYRQSLGQGLEFLIYFQGNSAPDKSGLPSDRFSAERTGGSVSTLTIQRTQQEDSAVYLCASSPISTDTRYFGPGTRLTVL.

This clonotype was detected ten times or more. As DNA, the CDR3 is TGTGCCAGCAACCCCGGGGCGAACACTGAAGCTTTCTTT. Its translation is CASNPGANTEAFF. The rearrangement uses TRBV12-3 or TRBV12-4 and TRBJ1-1; TRBD1 might be the D (5 bases). The CDR3 contains 13 residues. Trimming removed 7 bases at V and 1 base at J, with 10 bases between.

CDR3 DNA sequence: TGTGCCAGCAGTCTGTGGGGGTCCGGGTCTGAAGCTTTCTTT. Residues: CASSLWGSGSEAFF. The genes are TRBV7-9 and TRBJ1-1, with D possibly being TRBD1 (5 bases). V gave up 6 bases and J gave up 6 bases, with 17 bases separating them. Germline V gene lookup returns CDR1 SEHNR and CDR2 FQNEAQ (reference sequence). The CDR3 has 14 amino acids.

The chain uses TRBV9 and TRBJ1-1; D is undetermined. Trimming cost V 4 bases and J 4 bases, with 11 bases left between them. Germline V gives CDR1 SGDLS, CDR2 YYNGEE. The CDR3 extends over 13 amino acids. The CDR3 nucleotides read TGTGCCAGCAGCCTGACACCGAGCACTGAAGCTTTCTTT. It translates to CASSLTPSTEAFF.

J is TRBJ2-3 and V is TRBV24-1; TRBD2 might be the D (6 bases). This CDR3 comprises 16 residues. The ends were cut back, 4 bases at V and 1 base at J, with 14 bases in the middle. Germline V gene data show CDR1 as KGHDR and CDR2 as SFDVKD. This CDR3 reads CATSDPTRSGTDTQYF. The CDR3 region has the DNA TGTGCCACCAGTGACCCGACTAGGTCGGGCACAGATACGCAGTATTTT.

The V call is TRBV28, the J call TRBJ1-5; 7 nucleotides line up with TRBD1. Per the germline V gene, CDR1 is MDHEN and CDR2 is SYDVKM. This CDR3 is built from 17 residues. The V gene end was trimmed by 0 bases and the J gene end by 4 bases; junction bases not matched to a gene: 9. CDR3 sequence (DNA): TGTGCCAGCAGTTTATGGACGGGGACAGCGGGGAATCAGCCCCAGCATTTT. Residues: CASSLWTGTAGNQPQHF.

This clonotype has a count of ten or more. The V gene is TRBV19, the J gene TRBJ2-7, with 10 bases fitting TRBD1. The CDR3 is 14 amino acids. Germline trimming cut 4 bases from V and 5 bases from J; bases unmatched to any gene: 5. CDR1 and CDR2 from the germline V gene are LNHDA and SQIVND (reference sequence). Here the CDR3 DNA reads TGTGCCAGTAGTACCGGACAGGGGGTCGACGAGCAGTACTTC. Translating gives CASSTGQGVDEQYF. Full variable domain (remainder filled in from reference TRBV19 and TRBJ2-7): DGGITQSPKYLFRKEGQNVTLSCEQNLNHDAMYWYRQDPGQGLRLIYYSQIVNDFQKGDIAEGYSVSREKKESFPLTVTSAQKNPTAFYLCASSTGQGVDEQYFGPGTRLTVT.

The chain recombines TRBV13 with TRBJ2-6; unclear D gene. Germline values: CDR1 PRHDT, CDR2 FYEKMQ (reference sequence). The CDR3 is 15 amino acids. V was pared by 5 bases and J by 2 bases, with 10 bases between. Written as DNA, the CDR3 is TGTGCCAGCAGCGGCATCGCCACTGGGGCCAACGTCCTGACTTTC. Protein product: CASSGIATGANVLTF.

In this sample, this clonotype turned up a few times. The V gene is TRBV7-2, the J gene TRBJ2-3; 9 bases line up with TRBD1. The germline V gene has CDR1 SGHTA and CDR2 FQGNSA. The CDR3 is 15 amino acids. V was clipped by 3 bases and J by 4 bases; unmatched bases: 5. The CDR3 DNA sequence: TGTGCCAGCAGCTTCACAGGGGGCGCGTCAGATACGCAGTATTTT. It yields the protein CASSFTGGASDTQYF. Using reference TRBV7-2 and TRBJ2-3 for the parts outside the CDR3, the full variable domain is GAGVSQSPSNKVTEKGKDVELRCDPISGHTALYWYRQSLGQGLEFLIYFQGNSAPDKSGLPSDRFSAERTGGSVSTLTIQRTQQEDSAVYLCASSFTGGASDTQYFGPGTRLTVL.

On this clonotype itself: This may arise from a read error, as a much more abundant clone is one base away. The chain couples TRBV7-9 to TRBJ2-1; maybe TRBD2 (5 bases). Germline CDR1 is SEHNR and CDR2 is FQNEAQ (reference sequence). This CDR3 is built from 16 residues. CDR3 region: CASSLRTVSSYNEQLF. The DNA for the CDR3 is TGTGCCAGCAGCCTGAGGACTGTAAGCTCCTACAATGAGCAGCTCTTC.

V gene TRBV6-4 combines with J gene TRBJ1-1, with D unclear. Per germline, CDR1 MRHNA and CDR2 SNTAGT. The CDR3 extends over 12 amino acids. Trimming took 2 bases from V and 8 from J, leaving 9 bases between them. This chain's CDR3 is CASSDGLAEAFF. CDR3 bases: TGTGCCAGCAGTGACGGCTTAGCAGAAGCTTTCTTT.

The sample holds many counts of this clonotype. The chain joins TRBV11-2 to TRBJ2-3; unclear D gene. Germline loops: CDR1 SGHAT, CDR2 FQNNGV. The CDR3 extends over 15 amino acids. V was trimmed by 5 bases and J by 4 bases, leaving 16 bases between them. CDR3 DNA sequence: TGTGCCAGCAGCCCTCCCCCCCCAGGACCAGATACGCAGTATTTT. This translates into CASSPPPPGPDTQYF.

This clonotype was seen a handful of times. The chain carries TRBV30 and TRBJ2-3; TRBD2 aligns across 11 bases. The CDR3 covers 18 residues. V gave up 5 bases and J gave up 0 bases; unmatched junction bases: 13. Germline CDR1 GTSNPN, CDR2 SVGIG (reference sequence). CDR3 sequence reads: CAWDWGLAEKISTDTQYF. CDR3 coding DNA: TGTGCCTGGGATTGGGGACTAGCGGAAAAAATTAGCACAGATACGCAGTATTTT.

The chain carries TRBV19 and TRBJ2-7; D gene ambiguous. Trimming took 4 bases from V and 6 from J, leaving 13 bases between them. The CDR3 extends over 13 amino acids. Germline V lookup: CDR1 LNHDA, CDR2 SQIVND (reference sequence). For the CDR3, the DNA is TGTGCCAGTAGTACCGCGAGTTGGAGCGAGCAGTACTTC. Its protein product is CASSTASWSEQYF.

Of note for this clonotype: A much larger clone lies one base from this, so it may be a read error. This chain joins TRBV29-1 and TRBJ2-3, with 13 positions matching TRBD2. The CDR3 contains 15 residues. Looked up from germline, CDR1 is SQVTM and CDR2 is ANQGSEA. CDR3 nucleotides: TGCAGCGTTGAGACTAGCGGGAGGAGTACAGTTACGCAGTATTTT. This encodes CSVETSGRSTVTQYF.

The V gene is TRBV20-1, the J gene TRBJ2-3; no clear D. Germline-derived CDR1 and CDR2 are DFQATT and SNEGSKA (reference sequence). Trimming took off 6 bases at V and 5 bases at J, with 18 bases between the two ends. The CDR3 is 14 amino acids. DNA for the CDR3: TGCAGTGCCCCATACTTGGACCCCGTAGATACGCAGTATTTT. Residues: CSAPYLDPVDTQYF.

This clonotype was seen ten or more times. The rearrangement uses TRBV29-1 and TRBJ1-3; D is ambiguous. The CDR3 runs 13 residues. Per the germline V gene, CDR1 is SQVTM and CDR2 is ANQGSEA. Between the trimmed V and J ends, which lost 5 bases and 0 bases, there was a span of 8 bases. The CDR3 loop reads CSVYGPSGNTIYF. DNA for the CDR3: TGCAGCGTTTACGGACCCTCTGGAAACACCATATATTTT.

For this clonotype: A much larger clone sits a single nucleotide away, making a read error possible. V gene TRBV20-1 combines with J gene TRBJ2-7; tentative D call: TRBD2 (5 bases). Trimming shortened V by 5 bases and J by 1 base, and 18 bases separated the two germline ends. This CDR3 region has 15 residues. CDR1 DFQATT and CDR2 SNEGSKA come from the germline V gene (reference sequence). The CDR3 here is CSAGMVVAPSYEQYF. In nucleotides, the CDR3 is TGCAGTGCTGGAATGGTGGTAGCGCCATCCTACGAGCAGTACTTC.

This clonotype was observed a few times. The chain links TRBV7-9 to TRBJ2-7; D remains ambiguous. V gave up 6 bases and J gave up 2 bases, with 11 bases separating them. Germline V CDR1 and CDR2: SEHNR, FQNEAQ (reference sequence). CDR3 length equals 13 residues. The CDR3 DNA sequence: TGTGCCAGCAGGTCAACATCTGCCTACGAGCAGTACTTC. Translating gives CASRSTSAYEQYF. The full variable domain, rest sourced from reference TRBV7-9 and TRBJ2-7, is DTGVSQNPRHKITKRGQNVTFRCDPISEHNRLYWYRQTLGQGPEFLTYFQNEAQLEKSRLLSDRFSAERPKGSFSTLEIQRTEQGDSAMYLCASRSTSAYEQYFGPGTRLTVT.

The chain joins TRBV7-2 to TRBJ1-5, with TRBD1 matching over 7 bases. V lost 1 base to trimming and J lost 0 bases; unmatched junction nucleotides: 12. The V gene's germline CDR1 is SGHTA and CDR2 FQGNSA. The CDR3 spans 19 residues. The CDR3 here is CASSLDRPGQIFSNQPQHF. DNA of the CDR3: TGTGCCAGCAGCTTAGATCGACCGGGACAGATATTTAGCAATCAGCCCCAGCATTTT.

In its sample, this clonotype was seen many times. The chain links TRBV7-9 to TRBJ1-5, with D maybe TRBD1 (5 bases). The V end was cut by 5 bases, the J end by 0 bases, with 8 bases between. The CDR3 loop spans 14 amino acids. CDR1 SEHNR and CDR2 FQNEAQ come from the germline V gene (reference sequence). The CDR3 loop is CASSRQNSNQPQHF. CDR3 bases: TGTGCCAGCAGCCGACAGAATAGCAATCAGCCCCAGCATTTT. The full variable domain, its missing parts supplied by reference TRBV7-9 and TRBJ1-5, is DTGVSQNPRHKITKRGQNVTFRCDPISEHNRLYWYRQTLGQGPEFLTYFQNEAQLEKSRLLSDRFSAERPKGSFSTLEIQRTEQGDSAMYLCASSRQNSNQPQHFGDGTRLSIL.

This clonotype came up a few times. The chain is built from TRBV27 and TRBJ1-1; 7 nucleotides align to TRBD1. The CDR3 contains 12 residues. Trimming removed 10 bases from V and 1 base from J; junction bases left unmatched: 3. The V gene's germline CDR1 is MNHEY and CDR2 SMNVEV (reference sequence). CDR3 in DNA: TGTGCCACCAGGACAGGGAACACTGAAGCTTTCTTT. The encoded protein is CATRTGNTEAFF.

The chain employs TRBV27 and TRBJ2-5, with D perhaps TRBD2 (5 bases). V dropped 3 bases and J dropped 5 bases, with 7 bases sitting between them. Germline V gives CDR1 MNHEY, CDR2 SMNVEV (reference sequence). The CDR3 is 12 residues long. The CDR3 reads CASSFRGETQYF. The DNA for the CDR3 is TGTGCCAGCAGTTTTAGAGGGGAGACCCAGTACTTC.

Remarks on this clonotype: Being one base from a much bigger clone, this may be a read error. The rearrangement uses TRBV7-9 and TRBJ2-7, with D perhaps TRBD1 or TRBD2 (5 bases each). Germline V lookup: CDR1 SEHNR, CDR2 FQNEAQ (reference sequence). The CDR3 has 15 amino acids. V gave up 4 bases and J gave up 1 base, with 14 bases separating them. CDR3 coding DNA: TGTGCCAGCAGCTCCTCCCGGGACCCATCCTACGAGCAGTACTTC. The encoded protein is CASSSSRDPSYEQYF. Supplemented by reference TRBV7-9 and TRBJ2-7, the full variable domain reads DTGVSQNPRHKITKRGQNVTFRCDPISEHNRLYWYRQTLGQGPEFLTYFQNEAQLEKSRLLSDRFSAERPKGSFSTLEIQRTEQGDSAMYLCASSSSRDPSYEQYFGPGTRLTVT.